This is a list of T cell receptor beta chains from one sample in a study of blood T cell repertoires in COVID-19. Method: immunoSEQ multiplex PCR; TCRdb's copy keeps in-frame clones and lacks some. The profile shows 170,000 or so clones, 60% to 80% of them singletons. The material sequenced was peripheral blood. The receptors here all came from a woman between 65 and 79 years old with acute or convalescent COVID-19. The CDR3 runs from the conserved cysteine through the conserved F or W. The D gene is left open where the match is weak. Not all rows give a size; the values are once, few, many and, for expanded clones, a class.

>TRBJ2-7|TRBD2|TRBV7-2|-
TGTGCCAGCAGCCCCGGAGGAGGTGGAGGCGGGAGGGGGTACGAGCAGTACTTC
CASSPGGGGGGRGYEQYF
>TRBJ2-7|-|TRBV19|-
TGTGCCAGTAGTATCCGACTAGACTCCTACGAGCAGTACTTC
CASSIRLDSYEQYF
>TRBJ1-5|-|TRBV6-5|-
TGTGCCAGCTGTAAGGACAGTGCTGCGGCCCAGCATTTT
CASCKDSAAAQHF
>TRBJ2-7|-|TRBV5-6|-
TGTGCCAGCAGCCGGCCCCCGCTGGGGGCGCGGCAGCTTTACGAGCAGTACTTC
CASSRPPLGARQLYEQYF
>TRBJ2-1|-|TRBV7-8|few
TGTGCCAGCAGCCGAGGAGCGGGCGGGGAGCAGTTCTTC
CASSRGAGGEQFF
>TRBJ1-2|-|TRBV5-5|-
TGTGCCAGCAGCTTACGATACTCCAACTATGGCTACACCTTC
CASSLRYSNYGYTF
>TRBJ1-5|TRBD1|TRBV30|-
TGTGCCTGGAGTGTACCTAGGACAGGGGATCAGCCCCAGCATTTT
CAWSVPRTGDQPQHF
>TRBJ1-2|-|TRBV19|-
TGTGCCAGTAGTGTAGATCCTTTATTTGGCTACACCTTC
CASSVDPLFGYTF
>TRBJ1-4|-|TRBV27|-
TGTGCCAGCAGTTTCTTAAGGGGTACAACTAATGAAAAACTGTTTTTT
CASSFLRGTTNEKLFF
>TRBJ2-5|TRBD2|TRBV6-5|-
TGTGCCAGCAGTTACCAGGCGGGAGGGCGGGAGACCCAGTACTTC
CASSYQAGGRETQYF
>TRBJ2-1|-|TRBV2|-
TGTGCCAGCTCGCAAGCGGTGTTTCAGTTCTTC
CASSQAVFQFF
>TRBJ1-2|TRBD1|TRBV3-1/TRBV3-2|-
TGTGCCAGCAGCCATATAACAGGGGCCGGGGGCTATGGCTACACCTTC
CASSHITGAGGYGYTF
>TRBJ1-1|TRBD1|TRBV3-1/TRBV3-2|-
TGTGCCAGCAGCCAGACAGGGGGCTGGACTGAAGCTTTCTTT
CASSQTGGWTEAFF
>TRBJ1-6|-|TRBV2|-
TGTGCCAGCAGTGTAAGACAGGAAAATTCACCCCTCCACTTT
CASSVRQENSPLHF
>TRBJ1-2|-|TRBV5-1|-
TGCGCCAGCAGCCCCCGTGGGGGCCTAGATGGCTACACCTTC
CASSPRGGLDGYTF
>TRBJ2-7|-|TRBV24-1|-
TGTGCCACCAGTGGTGGGACACCCCCCTACGAGCAGTACTTC
CATSGGTPPYEQYF
>TRBJ1-1|TRBD1|TRBV19|-
TGTGCCAGTAGTCGAAACCAGGGACAGCGAAACACTGAAGCTTTCTTT
CASSRNQGQRNTEAFF